The 13 T cell receptor beta chains in this list originate from one sample, sequenced in a study of vaccination effects on CD4 cells after COVID-19. Libraries were prepared by immunoSEQ multiplex PCR; TCRdb keeps only in-frame clonotypes and omits some of them. The sample yields about 59,000 clones, 60% to 80% seen once. ViraFEST assay sequencing came after antigen-specific CD4+ T cells were expanded with viral peptide pools. Investigators separated out CD4+ T cells once less than 11 days of culture had passed. The cohort was immunized with two doses of either the BNT162b2 or mRNA-1273 vaccine. No antigen has been assigned to these receptors. Sequencing was performed on CD4+ T cells from PBMCs cultured with HCoV-OC43 spike peptides, taken after COVID-19 vaccination. Subset reported: HCoV-OC43 spike overlapping peptide pool stimulation. These receptors all stem from a human donor who received a COVID-19 vaccine.

CDR3: CASRPDRGETQYF. The CDR3 nucleotides read TGTGCCAGCAGACCCGACAGGGGAGAGACCCAGTACTTC. This sequence joins TRBV2 and TRBJ2-5; 8 positions agree with TRBD1. CDR1 is SNHLY, CDR2 FYNNEI, per germline. The V and J ends lost 6 bases and 4 bases, in that order; junction bases with no gene match: 4. The CDR3 contains 13 residues.

This chain links TRBV18 with TRBJ2-3, with 10 bases identical to TRBD2. Germline lookup yields CDR1 KGHSH and CDR2 LQKENI. With V trimmed by 3 bases and J by 5 bases, 5 bases remained unmatched. This CDR3 is built from 15 residues. The CDR3 loop is CASSPSAGGVDTQYF. Written as DNA, the CDR3 is TGTGCCAGCTCACCGTCAGCGGGGGGGGTAGATACGCAGTATTTT. The whole variable domain, filled in from reference TRBV18 and TRBJ2-3, reads NAGVMQNPRHLVRRRGQEARLRCSPMKGHSHVYWYRQLPEEGLKFMVYLQKENIIDESGMPKERFSAEFPKEGPSILRIQQVVRGDSAAYFCASSPSAGGVDTQYFGPGTRLTVL.

The gene calls are TRBV7-3 and TRBJ1-1; possible D gene TRBD1, 6 bases. Germline-derived CDR1 and CDR2 are SGHTA and FQGTGA. The CDR3 contains 15 residues. V was trimmed by 5 bases and J by 5 bases, leaving 18 bases between them. DNA for the CDR3: TGTGCCAGCAGCCCAAGTGGGGGGACATGGACTGAAGCTTTCTTT. Its protein is CASSPSGGTWTEAFF.

This clone was seen only a few times. The chain couples TRBV5-1 to TRBJ1-4; D uncertain. CDR3 length: 16 residues. The V gene's germline CDR1 is SGHRS and CDR2 YFSETQ. V lost 4 bases and J 0 bases, leaving 13 bases between the germline ends. The CDR3 DNA sequence: TGCGCCAGCAGCCTCCCGGACTGGACAACTAATGAAAAACTGTTTTTT. Protein product: CASSLPDWTTNEKLFF.

The rearrangement joins TRBV20-1 to TRBJ2-7, with D uncertain. V lost 1 base and J 6 bases, leaving 7 bases between the germline ends. The CDR3 length is 11 residues. Germline CDR1 and CDR2: DFQATT and SNEGSKA (reference sequence). The CDR3 DNA reads TGCAGTGCTAGAGTCGGTAGCGAGCAGTACGTC. Translated: CSARVGSEQYV.

This clone was observed a few times. CDR3 amino acids: CASSRTRLEGNQPQHF. For the CDR3, the DNA is TGCGCCAGCAGCCGGACCCGGTTGGAAGGCAATCAGCCCCAGCATTTT. The rearrangement uses TRBV4-1 and TRBJ1-5; D is uncertain. Germline lookup yields CDR1 MGHRA and CDR2 YSYEKL. CDR3 length: 16 amino acids. Trimming took off 4 bases at V and 2 bases at J, with 15 bases between the two ends.

V usage is TRBV4-2 and J usage is TRBJ2-3; maybe TRBD2 (6 bases). There are 14 residues in the CDR3. CDR1 and CDR2 from the germline V gene are LGHNA and YNFKEQ. The V and J ends lost 1 base and 1 base respectively, with 6 bases between them. The CDR3 DNA follows: TGTGCCAGCAGCCAAGGGGGGGGCACAGATACGCAGTATTTT. Translation: CASSQGGGTDTQYF.

V usage is TRBV10-1 and J usage is TRBJ2-3; D is unclear. V was cut by 6 bases and J by 2 bases, with 15 bases left in between. The germline V gene encodes CDR1 WNHNN and CDR2 SYGVQD (reference sequence). The CDR3 extends over 15 amino acids. The CDR3: CASSSRVSPTDTQYF. In nucleotides, the CDR3 is TGCGCCAGCAGCTCAAGGGTTTCCCCCACAGATACGCAGTATTTT.

This clone has only a few counts. The chain combines TRBV6-5 with TRBJ1-3; TRBD1 matches at 7 bases. The CDR3 has 15 amino acids. J gave up 0 bases and V 8 bases, and 7 bases lay outside the gene matches. Germline V gene sequence: CDR1 MNHEY, CDR2 SVGAGI. The DNA for the CDR3 is TGTGCCAGCGCGGGACAGCAGAGCTCTGGAAACACCATATATTTT. Protein product: CASAGQQSSGNTIYF.

The V and J genes are TRBV6-5 and TRBJ1-2, with D hard to call. Germline loops: CDR1 MNHEY, CDR2 SVGAGI. The CDR3 covers 15 residues. V lost 0 bases, J lost 3 bases, and 11 bases lay in between. CDR3 in DNA: TGTGCCAGCAGTTACTCCTCCAGGACGGACTATGGCTACACCTTC. It encodes CASSYSSRTDYGYTF.

The chain combines TRBV6-1 with TRBJ2-7; no reliable D call. V was pared by 1 base and J by 2 bases, with 12 bases between. CDR3 length: 15 amino acids. Germline-derived CDR1 and CDR2 are MNHNS and SASEGT. CDR3 sequence: CASSEGDPLAYEQYV. For the CDR3, the DNA is TGTGCCAGCAGTGAAGGGGATCCCTTAGCCTACGAGCAGTACGTC.

The chain employs TRBV10-1 and TRBJ2-5, with a weak D call TRBD2 (5 bases). Germline-derived CDR1 and CDR2 are WNHNN and SYGVQD (reference sequence). V lost 5 bases and J lost 7, with 14 bases in between. The CDR3 sequence is 13 residues long. The CDR3 loop is CASSPSGKGTQYF. The CDR3 bases are TGCGCCAGCAGTCCCAGCGGAAAAGGGACCCAGTACTTC.

In nucleotides, the CDR3 is TGTGCCAGCAGCTGGAGAGGGGCTAGCAATCAGCCCCAGCATTTT. Protein: CASSWRGASNQPQHF. This chain joins TRBV5-6 and TRBJ1-5; tentative D call: TRBD1 (5 bases). Germline CDR1 is SGHDT and CDR2 is YYEEEE. V was cut by 3 bases and J by 0 bases, with 10 bases left in between. There are 15 residues in the CDR3.